This T cell receptor beta chain is drawn from a study of shared clonotypes between healthy human individuals. The table came from immunoSEQ multiplex PCR; TCRdb's copy has only in-frame clones and leaves some out. The table lists about 680,000 clones, about 80% of them singletons, with under 2% in the top ten. This clone appeared once. The V end was cut by 0 bases, the J end by 4 bases, with 14 bases between. This CDR3 region has 16 residues. Germline lookup yields CDR1 SGHRS and CDR2 YFSETQ. The TCR originated in a woman in her twenties or thirties in good health. Sequenced: memory CD4+ T cells sorted from blood. Specified subset: CD45RA-negative fraction. This sequence joins TRBV5-1 and TRBJ1-3; perhaps TRBD1 as D (6 bases). The CDR3 reads CASSLAYRERGNTIYF. In nucleotides, the CDR3 is TGCGCCAGCAGCTTGGCCTACAGGGAAAGAGGAAACACCATATATTTT.